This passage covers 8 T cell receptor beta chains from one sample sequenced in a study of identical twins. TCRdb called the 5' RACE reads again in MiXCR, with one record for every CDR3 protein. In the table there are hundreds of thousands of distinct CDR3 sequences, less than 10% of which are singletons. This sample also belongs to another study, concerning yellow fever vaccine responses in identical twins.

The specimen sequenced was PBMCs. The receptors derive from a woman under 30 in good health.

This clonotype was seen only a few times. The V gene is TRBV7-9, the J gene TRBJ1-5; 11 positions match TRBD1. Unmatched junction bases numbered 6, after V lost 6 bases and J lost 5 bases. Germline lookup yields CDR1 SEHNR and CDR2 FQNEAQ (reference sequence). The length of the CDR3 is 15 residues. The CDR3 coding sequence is TGTGCCAGCAGTTACCCGGGACAGGGGGATCAGCCCCAGCATTTT. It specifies CASSYPGQGDQPQHF.

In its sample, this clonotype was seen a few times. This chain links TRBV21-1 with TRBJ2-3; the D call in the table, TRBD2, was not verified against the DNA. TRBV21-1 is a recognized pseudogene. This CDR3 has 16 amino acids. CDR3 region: CASSKVPPGGTDTQYF. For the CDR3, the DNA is TGTGCCAGCAGCAAAGTCCCTCCCGGCGGGACAGATACGCAGTATTTT.

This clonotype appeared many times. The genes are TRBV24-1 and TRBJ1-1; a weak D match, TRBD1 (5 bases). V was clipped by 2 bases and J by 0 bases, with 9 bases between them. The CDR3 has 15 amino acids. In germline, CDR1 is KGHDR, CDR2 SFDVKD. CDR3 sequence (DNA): TGTGCCACCAGTGATTCCAAGGGGATGAACACTGAAGCTTTCTTT. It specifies CATSDSKGMNTEAFF.

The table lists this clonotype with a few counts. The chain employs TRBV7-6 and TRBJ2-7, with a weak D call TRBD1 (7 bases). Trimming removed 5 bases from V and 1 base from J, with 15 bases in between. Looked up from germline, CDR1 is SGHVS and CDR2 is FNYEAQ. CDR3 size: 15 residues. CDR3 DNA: TGTGCCAGCAGCCCCGCGGCGGGACAGTCCTACGAGCAGTACTTC. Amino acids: CASSPAAGQSYEQYF.

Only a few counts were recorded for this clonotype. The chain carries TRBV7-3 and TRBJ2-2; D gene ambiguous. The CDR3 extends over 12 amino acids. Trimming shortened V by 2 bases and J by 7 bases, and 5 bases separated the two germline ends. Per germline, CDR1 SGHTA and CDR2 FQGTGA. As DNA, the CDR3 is TGTGCCAGCAGCTTATTAGTCGGGGAGCTGTTTTTT. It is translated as CASSLLVGELFF.

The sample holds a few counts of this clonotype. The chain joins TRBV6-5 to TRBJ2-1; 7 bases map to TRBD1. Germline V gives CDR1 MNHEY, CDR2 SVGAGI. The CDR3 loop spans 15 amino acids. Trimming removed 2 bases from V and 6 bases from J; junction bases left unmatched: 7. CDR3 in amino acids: CASSYEGATRNEQFF. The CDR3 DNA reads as TGTGCCAGCAGTTACGAGGGGGCGACTCGCAATGAGCAGTTCTTC.

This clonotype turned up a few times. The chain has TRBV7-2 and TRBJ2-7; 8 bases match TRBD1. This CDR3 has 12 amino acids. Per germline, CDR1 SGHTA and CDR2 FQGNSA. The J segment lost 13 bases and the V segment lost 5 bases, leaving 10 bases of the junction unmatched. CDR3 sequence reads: CASSLLTGVEYF. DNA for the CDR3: TGTGCCAGCAGCCTCCTGACAGGGGTTGAATACTTC.

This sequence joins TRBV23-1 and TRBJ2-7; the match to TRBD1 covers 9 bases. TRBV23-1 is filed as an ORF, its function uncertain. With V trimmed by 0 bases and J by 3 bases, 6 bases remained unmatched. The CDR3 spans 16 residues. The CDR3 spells CASSQSRRDRDYEQYF. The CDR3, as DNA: TGCGCCAGCAGTCAATCACGCCGGGACAGGGACTACGAGCAGTACTTC.